One sample yielded the 26 T cell receptor beta chains listed below, sequenced in a study of cytomegalovirus exposure and HLA in healthy donors. This table comes from immunoSEQ multiplex PCR, and its TCRdb copy is limited to in-frame clones, with some not included. The sample includes around 91,000 clones, over 85% of them seen just once. Sequencing used PBMCs. These receptors all come from a woman in her 30s in good health and CMV-seropositive.

V usage is TRBV28 and J usage is TRBJ2-7, with TRBD2 identical over 11 bases. The CDR3 has 14 amino acids. Germline assignment: CDR1 MDHEN and CDR2 SYDVKM. Losses at the gene ends were 5 bases for V and 7 bases for J; bases not matched to a gene: 7. The CDR3 here is CASSATSGAKEQYF. CDR3 nucleotide sequence: TGTGCCAGCAGTGCGACTAGCGGGGCTAAAGAGCAGTACTTC. Variable domain in full (rest from reference TRBV28 and TRBJ2-7): DVKVTQSSRYLVKRTGEKVFLECVQDMDHENMFWYRQDPGLGLRLIYFSYDVKMKEKGDIPEGYSVSREKKERFSLILESASTNQTSMYLCASSATSGAKEQYFGPGTRLTVT.

The genes are TRBV18 and TRBJ2-7, with 11 bases matching TRBD2. The CDR3 consists of 13 residues. The germline V gene has CDR1 KGHSH and CDR2 LQKENI. V lost 4 bases and J lost 4; bases outside the gene matches: 0. This chain's CDR3 is CASSRTSGYEQYF. The CDR3 coding sequence is TGTGCCAGCTCACGGACTAGCGGGTACGAGCAGTACTTC.

The rearrangement uses TRBV9 and TRBJ2-1; tentatively, D is TRBD2 (5 bases). V lost 0 bases to trimming and J lost 8 bases, with 15 bases between them. Germline CDR1 and CDR2: SGDLS and YYNGEE. This CDR3 is 15 amino acids long. This CDR3 reads CASSVVGGGRYEQFF. CDR3 DNA: TGTGCCAGCAGCGTAGTAGGAGGCGGCCGGTATGAGCAGTTCTTC.

The chain recombines TRBV2 with TRBJ2-7; D ambiguous. Germline-derived CDR1 and CDR2 are SNHLY and FYNNEI. The CDR3 length is 12 residues. Trimming stripped 6 bases from V and 3 bases from J, with 9 bases between. The CDR3 coding sequence is TGTGCCAGCAGGACTCCTGGCTACGAGCAGTACTTC. It translates to CASRTPGYEQYF.

V usage is TRBV5-1 and J usage is TRBJ1-1; D perhaps matches TRBD1 (6 bases). In germline, CDR1 is SGHRS, CDR2 YFSETQ. V was shortened by 4 bases and J by 8 bases, with 15 bases between the two germline ends. The CDR3 sequence is 13 residues long. CDR3 sequence reads: CASSGPGRGEAFF. The CDR3 DNA sequence: TGCGCCAGCAGCGGCCCGGGGAGGGGGGAAGCTTTCTTT.

This chain uses TRBV25-1 with TRBJ2-7; D is ambiguous. In germline, CDR1 is MGHDK, CDR2 SYGVNS. Trimming removed 0 bases from V and 5 bases from J, with 11 bases in between. The CDR3 totals 14 residues. CDR3 sequence (DNA): TGTGCCAGCAGTGAATATGGCGAGGTTCACGAGCAGTACTTC. This gives the protein CASSEYGEVHEQYF.

The chain has TRBV30 and TRBJ2-7, with TRBD1 matching over 8 bases. The CDR3 length is 15 residues. J lost 1 base, V lost 3 bases, and 8 bases had no gene match. Germline-derived CDR1 and CDR2 are GTSNPN and SVGIG (reference sequence). CDR3 DNA sequence: TGTGCCTGGAGCAGGGGGCGAGGGGCTTCCTACGAGCAGTACTTC. It specifies CAWSRGRGASYEQYF.

Only one count was recorded for this clone. V usage is TRBV6-4 and J usage is TRBJ2-4; D gene unclear. Germline V gene lookup returns CDR1 MRHNA and CDR2 SNTAGT. Deletions cut 2 bases from V and 9 bases from J, with 11 bases between. CDR3 length: 13 residues. For the CDR3, the DNA is TGTGCCAGCAGTGACCCCCCTTCCCCCATTCAGTACTTC. Its translation is CASSDPPSPIQYF.

This sequence joins TRBV30 and TRBJ2-3; the match to TRBD2 covers 8 bases. Germline V lookup: CDR1 GTSNPN, CDR2 SVGIG (reference sequence). This CDR3 is built from 14 residues. Germline trimming cut 1 base from V and 8 bases from J; bases unmatched to any gene: 8. The CDR3 region is CAWSDGLAKVTQYF. The CDR3 nucleotides read TGTGCCTGGAGTGACGGACTAGCTAAGGTTACGCAGTATTTT.

This rearrangement joins TRBV6-1 to TRBJ2-2; maybe TRBD2 (6 bases). The CDR3 is made up of 12 amino acids. Germline CDR1 MNHNS, CDR2 SASEGT. Trimming removed 5 bases from V and 6 bases from J, with 7 bases in between. CDR3 bases: TGTGCCAGCAGTTGGGGGGCCGGGGAGCTGTTTTTT. Amino acid sequence: CASSWGAGELFF.

This chain links TRBV18 with TRBJ2-5, with TRBD2 identical over 13 bases. There are 14 residues in the CDR3. CDR1 is KGHSH, CDR2 LQKENI, per germline. V shed 6 bases, J shed 4 bases, and the junction held 2 bases outside the gene matches. The CDR3 spells CASSRLAGGETQYF. In DNA, the CDR3 is TGTGCCAGCTCCAGACTAGCGGGAGGAGAGACCCAGTACTTC.

The V gene is TRBV27, the J gene TRBJ1-5; 7 nucleotides agree with TRBD1. V shed 3 bases and J 5 bases; nucleotides not matched to a gene: 1. The CDR3 extends over 13 amino acids. In germline, CDR1 is MNHEY, CDR2 SMNVEV (reference sequence). CDR3 DNA sequence: TGTGCCAGCAGTTTCAGGGGGGATCAGCCCCAGCATTTT. Translating it yields CASSFRGDQPQHF.

The CDR3 coding sequence is TGTGCCACCCAGCGGGACCCTGGTGATGAGCAGTTCTTC. Residues: CATQRDPGDEQFF. The rearrangement uses TRBV19 and TRBJ2-1; 7 nucleotides align to TRBD2. The CDR3 loop spans 13 amino acids. Per the germline V gene, CDR1 is LNHDA and CDR2 is SQIVND (reference sequence). J gave up 8 bases and V 10 bases, and 11 bases lay outside the gene matches.

This clone was detected only once. The chain uses TRBV13 and TRBJ2-1; 7 bases match TRBD1. V trimming: 0 bases; J trimming: 4 bases; junction bases outside the gene matches: 3. CDR3 length: 15 residues. The germline gives CDR1 PRHDT, CDR2 FYEKMQ (reference sequence). Written as DNA, the CDR3 is TGTGCCAGCAGCTTAGGTGGGACAGATTACAATGAGCAGTTCTTC. Translation gives CASSLGGTDYNEQFF. The full variable domain, with the rest looked up from reference TRBV13 and TRBJ2-1, is AAGVIQSPRHLIKEKRETATLKCYPIPRHDTVYWYQQGPGQDPQFLISFYEKMQSDKGSIPDRFSAQQFSDYHSELNMSSLELGDSALYFCASSLGGTDYNEQFFGPGTRLTVL.

The chain uses TRBV7-9 and TRBJ2-3; 12 nucleotides line up with TRBD2. The CDR3 has 17 residues. The V segment lost 5 bases and the J segment 4 bases; nucleotides outside the gene matches: 10. The germline V gene has CDR1 SEHNR and CDR2 FQNEAQ (reference sequence). DNA of the CDR3: TGTGCCAGCAGCCCCCGACTAGCGGGAGCTTCCCCAGATACGCAGTATTTT. It encodes CASSPRLAGASPDTQYF.

The J gene is TRBJ2-1, the V gene TRBV18, with TRBD1 matching 7 bases. Germline V lookup: CDR1 KGHSH, CDR2 LQKENI. J gave up 13 bases and V 5 bases, and 5 bases lay outside the gene matches. CDR3 size: 11 residues. The CDR3 protein is CASSTGTEQFF. CDR3 DNA: TGTGCCAGCTCAACGGGGACAGAACAGTTCTTC.

The CDR3, as DNA: TGTGCCAGCAGCTCCCCTGAGACCCAGTACTTC. Its translation: CASSSPETQYF. J is TRBJ2-5 and V is TRBV7-9, with unresolved D. The germline V gene has CDR1 SEHNR and CDR2 FQNEAQ (reference sequence). The length of the CDR3 is 11 residues. V lost 4 bases to trimming and J lost 5 bases, with 5 bases between them.

V and J are TRBV19 and TRBJ2-2; 8 bases align to TRBD2. Looked up from germline, CDR1 is LNHDA and CDR2 is SQIVND (reference sequence). The CDR3 extends over 16 amino acids. The ends lost 5 bases at V and 2 bases at J; junction bases unmatched: 7. The CDR3 loop is CASSSPGGRNTGELFF. The CDR3 bases are TGTGCCAGTAGTTCACCGGGGGGGCGAAACACCGGGGAGCTGTTTTTT.

The gene calls are TRBV6-5 and TRBJ2-3; tentatively, D is TRBD2 (5 bases). The CDR3 loop spans 16 amino acids. Trimming took 0 bases from V and 2 from J, leaving 12 bases between them. CDR1 and CDR2 from the germline V gene are MNHEY and SVGAGI. CDR3 DNA: TGTGCCAGCAGTTACTCCGGGCTAGCCCCCACAGATACGCAGTATTTT. Translation gives CASSYSGLAPTDTQYF.

The chain employs TRBV30 and TRBJ1-1; D not resolved. CDR3 length: 11 residues. From germline, CDR1 is GTSNPN and CDR2 SVGIG (reference sequence). V lost 3 bases, J lost 7 bases, and 9 bases lay in between. CDR3 DNA: TGTGCCTGGAGCGTTCTAAGTGAAGCTTTCTTT. Protein sequence: CAWSVLSEAFF.

The chain couples TRBV13 to TRBJ1-1; weak D call: TRBD1 (6 bases). Trimming stripped 7 bases from V and 0 bases from J, with 21 bases between. CDR3 size: 17 residues. Germline V lookup: CDR1 PRHDT, CDR2 FYEKMQ (reference sequence). CDR3 bases: TGTGCCAGCACCAAAGAGGGGGGGCGGCGGATGAACACTGAAGCTTTCTTT. Translating gives CASTKEGGRRMNTEAFF.

The chain is built from TRBV5-4 and TRBJ2-2, with 9 bases aligning to TRBD2. Germline CDR1 reads SGHNT; CDR2 reads YYREEE (reference sequence). This CDR3 is 16 amino acids long. Trimming at V came to 3 bases and at J to 5 bases, leaving 8 bases not matched to a gene. The CDR3 DNA sequence: TGTGCCAGCAGCTCCTTAGCGGGAGTAAAGACCGGGGAGCTGTTTTTT. Translation gives CASSSLAGVKTGELFF.

The genes are TRBV18 and TRBJ2-2, with D hard to call. This CDR3 has 14 residues. V gave up 2 bases and J gave up 7 bases, with 11 bases separating them. CDR1 and CDR2 (germline): KGHSH, LQKENI. The CDR3 bases are TGTGCCAGCTCACCAATGGAAACAGACGGGGAGCTGTTTTTT. This encodes CASSPMETDGELFF.

The V and J genes are TRBV13 and TRBJ2-3, with 10 bases that match TRBD2. The CDR3 loop spans 15 amino acids. Trimming removed 5 bases from V and 4 bases from J; junction bases left unmatched: 6. The germline CDR1 and CDR2 sequences are PRHDT and FYEKMQ (reference sequence). CDR3 sequence: CASSTRAGGADTQYF. In nucleotides, the CDR3 is TGTGCCAGCAGCACCCGAGCGGGGGGGGCAGATACGCAGTATTTT.

The rearrangement joins TRBV7-2 to TRBJ2-3; 7 nucleotides align to TRBD2. The trim removed 4 bases at V and 4 bases at J, leaving 5 bases unmatched. The germline V gene encodes CDR1 SGHTA and CDR2 FQGNSA. This CDR3 is 14 amino acids long. CDR3 amino acids: CASSWILAADTQYF. The CDR3, as DNA: TGTGCCAGCAGCTGGATCCTAGCGGCAGATACGCAGTATTTT.

The chain carries TRBV5-4 and TRBJ2-2; unclear D gene. CDR1 and CDR2 from the germline V gene are SGHNT and YYREEE (reference sequence). The V gene lost 0 bases and the J gene lost 7 bases, with 16 bases spanning the gap. The CDR3 sequence is 16 residues long. The CDR3 DNA sequence: TGTGCCAGCAGCTTGGGGAACAAAAGGAGCTACGGGGAGCTGTTTTTT. Its translation is CASSLGNKRSYGELFF.